This T cell receptor beta chain is from a study of Ad26.COV2.S vaccination and SARS-CoV-2 variants. There are 16 residues in the CDR3. Trimming cost V 2 bases and J 10 bases; bases outside gene matches: 14. Germline V lookup: CDR1 KGHSH, CDR2 LQKENI. Here immunoSEQ multiplex PCR was the method, and the copy in TCRdb shows in-frame clones only, minus some. The profile shows about 500,000 clones, roughly nine tenths of them singletons. Treatment in this sample: around 19 received Ad26.COV2.S at low or high dose, single or two shots; about 5 received placebo; per-sample allocation not given. Day 63 after the first injection of vaccine or placebo was the sampling time. Vaccination employed an Ad26 vector expressing the Wuhan-strain SARS-CoV-2 spike.

The source material was peripheral blood, sampled in a trial of Ad26.COV2.S vaccine versus placebo. This TCR came from a person aged 18-65 years who received the Ad26.COV2.S COVID-19 vaccine or a placebo. The chain has TRBV18 and TRBJ2-1, with TRBD1 matching over 7 bases. In nucleotides, the CDR3 is TGTGCCAGCTCACCAACAGGGGCAAGTCTACAGCAGGAGCAGTTCTTC. Protein product: CASSPTGASLQQEQFF.